There are a few counts of the clone carrying this TCR beta chain. Antigen specificity is unknown. This specimen belongs to a study of lymphopenia after photon versus proton radiotherapy. Study observations and caveats: Proton therapy kept repertoires fairly stable, unlike photons, which gained effector/memory cells. Post-nadir diversity loss with photons came from oligoclonal expansion, particularly CD8+ Temra cells. Larger post-nadir TCR diversity loss correlated inversely with survival in deceased patients.

Germline values: CDR1 MNHNY, CDR2 SVGAGI (reference sequence). The CDR3 contains 13 residues. V was cut by 10 bases and J by 1 base, with 14 bases left in between. The protocol was immunoSEQ multiplex PCR, while the TCRdb copy is restricted to in-frame clones and leaves out a portion. The sample shows around 64,000 clones, 92% of them seen only once. This specimen was peripheral blood, taken from a patient treated with photon-based radiotherapy. This TCR came from a woman aged 40 to 50 with cholangiocarcinoma. The rearrangement links TRBV6-6 to TRBJ2-7, with D possibly TRBD1 on 6 matching bases. The CDR3 region is CATRTVASYEQYF. DNA of the CDR3: TGTGCCACCAGGACAGTCGCTTCCTACGAGCAGTACTTC.